This TCR beta chain was obtained from a study of regulatory T cells in long-lasting Graves disease. Whole-study results and caveats: Persistent Graves' patients possessed reduced TCR diversity relative to recently diagnosed ones. Persistent disease preferred TRBV28, TRBJ1-2 and TRBJ2-5.

Time point noted: newly diagnosed GD, antithyroid drugs for less than 3 months. PBMC RNA served as the TCR library source. This clonotype was found a few times. Antigen specificity is unknown. This may arise from a read error, as a much more abundant clone is one base away. CDR1 and CDR2 from the germline V gene are DFQATT and SNEGSKA (reference sequence). The CDR3 totals 16 residues. For TCR beta, libraries came from iRepertoire HTBI primers and Arm-PCR of CDR3 regions. MiXCR, applied by TCRdb to the multiplex PCR reads, yields one record per CDR3 protein. The data show over 500,000 distinct CDR3 sequences, roughly 16% seen once. In addition, the sample was reused for a study of T cells in Graves' hyperthyroidism and ophthalmopathy. That paper adds: Diagnoses used clinical symptoms, serum thyroxine and TRAb, thyroid ultrasound and orbital computed tomography. The model anticipated ophthalmopathy a median approximately 6.6 months pre-onset.

The chain combines TRBV20-1 with TRBJ2-1, with a tentative D call TRBD2 (6 bases). This receptor was identified in a woman between 25 and 40 years old with Graves disease. The sample in question was peripheral blood mononuclear cells (PBMCs), obtained at new diagnosis, from a patient treated with antithyroid drugs. The CDR3 DNA reads TGCAGTGCAAGACTAGACGGAGTGGGCATGTACAGTGAGCAGTTCTTC. Translated, it gives CSARLDGVGMYSEQFF.